A selection of T cell receptor beta chains follows, all from one sample in a study of blood T cell repertoires in COVID-19. Sequencing was performed with immunoSEQ multiplex PCR; in TCRdb, only in-frame clones are kept and a portion is missing. The sample contains a few hundred thousand clones, 75% to 90% of which appear only once. Sequenced: PBMCs or T cells enriched from blood (not recorded which). These TCRs come from a woman between 18 and 30 years old who had recovered from COVID-19. CDR3s include the opening cysteine and the closing phenylalanine or tryptophan. The order of the fields is V gene, J gene, CDR3 protein.

V gene: TRBV15
J gene: TRBJ2-4
CDR3 protein: CATSRAWGRAPKNIQYF

V gene: TRBV7-3
J gene: TRBJ1-6
CDR3 protein: CASSPRTAQIPLHF

V gene: TRBV7-8
J gene: TRBJ2-7
CDR3 protein: CASSPARDRGLYEQYF

V gene: TRBV2
J gene: TRBJ2-1
CDR3 protein: CASTTLTSDTYNEQFF

V gene: TRBV3-1/TRBV3-2
J gene: TRBJ1-2
CDR3 protein: CASSQDPGGGYTF

V gene: TRBV5-8
J gene: TRBJ1-3
CDR3 protein: CASSLGTASSGNTIYF

V gene: TRBV11-2
J gene: TRBJ2-7
CDR3 protein: CASRSTGGEQYF

V gene: TRBV19
J gene: TRBJ1-2
CDR3 protein: CASSTFLAYGYTF

V gene: TRBV29-1
J gene: TRBJ2-3
CDR3 protein: CSVTTSGGTDTQYF

V gene: TRBV6-4
J gene: TRBJ1-1
CDR3 protein: CASSGKTGGNTEAFF

V gene: TRBV5-5
J gene: TRBJ1-2
CDR3 protein: CASSLWPPSSYGYTF

V gene: TRBV7-9
J gene: TRBJ1-4
CDR3 protein: CASSFLTPNEKLFF

V gene: TRBV3-1/TRBV3-2
J gene: TRBJ1-5
CDR3 protein: CASSQVSGSNQPQHF

V gene: TRBV29-1
J gene: TRBJ2-1
CDR3 protein: CSARAGAGGLYEQFF

V gene: TRBV28
J gene: TRBJ2-7
CDR3 protein: CASSLATRGEQYF

V gene: TRBV19
J gene: TRBJ2-7
CDR3 protein: CASGGTGAYEQYF

V gene: TRBV5-8
J gene: TRBJ2-1
CDR3 protein: CASSTKPDRGNEQFF

V gene: TRBV10-1
J gene: TRBJ2-7
CDR3 protein: CASSPYGKDEQYF

V gene: TRBV5-1
J gene: TRBJ1-1
CDR3 protein: CASSPTGAGYTEAFF

V gene: TRBV24-1
J gene: TRBJ2-1
CDR3 protein: CATSDFGTGDNEQFF

V gene: TRBV2
J gene: TRBJ2-2
CDR3 protein: CASSGQGNTGELFF

V gene: TRBV12-3/TRBV12-4
J gene: TRBJ2-7
CDR3 protein: CASGLDRFYEQYF

V gene: TRBV6-5
J gene: TRBJ2-5
CDR3 protein: CASSSGGNQETQYF

V gene: TRBV7-2
J gene: TRBJ1-6
CDR3 protein: CASSLARAPGNSPLHF

V gene: TRBV28
J gene: TRBJ1-5
CDR3 protein: CASSLGGGGGNQPQHF

V gene: TRBV28
J gene: TRBJ1-2
CDR3 protein: CASSFPGLHYGYTF

V gene: TRBV7-9
J gene: TRBJ1-5
CDR3 protein: CASSPGTGNQPQHF

V gene: TRBV4-1
J gene: TRBJ1-4
CDR3 protein: CASRKFVGLETGTNEKLFF

V gene: TRBV5-1
J gene: TRBJ1-4
CDR3 protein: CASSPALGPPGEKLFF

V gene: TRBV28
J gene: TRBJ2-7
CDR3 protein: CASISRGTATYEQYF

V gene: TRBV5-4
J gene: TRBJ1-4
CDR3 protein: CASSVATGGNQKLFF

V gene: TRBV28
J gene: TRBJ1-3
CDR3 protein: CASSQTSRGGTIYF

V gene: TRBV5-4
J gene: TRBJ1-1
CDR3 protein: CASSSGGRATEAFF

V gene: TRBV2
J gene: TRBJ1-5
CDR3 protein: CASSERRNPQPQHF

V gene: TRBV4-1
J gene: TRBJ2-1
CDR3 protein: CASSQEGQGGNSYNEQFF

V gene: TRBV7-3
J gene: TRBJ2-5
CDR3 protein: CASSLTAGGYATQYF

V gene: TRBV21-1
J gene: TRBJ2-7
CDR3 protein: CASSKGEWVAGGPVEQYF

V gene: TRBV7-9
J gene: TRBJ1-1
CDR3 protein: CASTPQGGAANTEAFF

V gene: TRBV6-4
J gene: TRBJ2-1
CDR3 protein: CASSDSTGVGEQFF

V gene: TRBV29-1
J gene: TRBJ1-1
CDR3 protein: CSVEGGLGTEAFF

V gene: TRBV5-4
J gene: TRBJ2-3
CDR3 protein: CASSSRRTGNTDTQYF

V gene: TRBV7-9
J gene: TRBJ1-3
CDR3 protein: CASSPVRGSSSGNTIYF

V gene: TRBV11-2
J gene: TRBJ1-1
CDR3 protein: CASSLDGGLNTEAFF

V gene: TRBV27
J gene: TRBJ1-1
CDR3 protein: CASRPLQDTEAFF

V gene: TRBV5-5
J gene: TRBJ1-2
CDR3 protein: CASSPQGAKGYTF

V gene: TRBV5-4
J gene: TRBJ1-1
CDR3 protein: CASSFRDSVNTEAFF